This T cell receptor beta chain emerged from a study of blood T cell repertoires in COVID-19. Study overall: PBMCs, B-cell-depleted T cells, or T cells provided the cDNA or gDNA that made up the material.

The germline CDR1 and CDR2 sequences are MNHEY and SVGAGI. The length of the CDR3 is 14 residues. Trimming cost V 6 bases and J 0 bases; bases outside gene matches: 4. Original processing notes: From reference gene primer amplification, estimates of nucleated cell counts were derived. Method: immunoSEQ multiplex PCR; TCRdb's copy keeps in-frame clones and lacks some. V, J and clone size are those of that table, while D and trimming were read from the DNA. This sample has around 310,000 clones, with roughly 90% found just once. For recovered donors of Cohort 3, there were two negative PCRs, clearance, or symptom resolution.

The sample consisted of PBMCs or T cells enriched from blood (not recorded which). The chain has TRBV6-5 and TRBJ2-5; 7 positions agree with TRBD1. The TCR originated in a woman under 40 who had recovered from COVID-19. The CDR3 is CASSWGQHQETQYF. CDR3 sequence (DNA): TGTGCCAGCAGCTGGGGACAGCACCAAGAGACCCAGTACTTC.